The 12 T cell receptor beta chains listed next were all sequenced from one sample in a study of yellow fever vaccine responses in identical twins. Via MiXCR, TCRdb re-called the RT-PCR reads, giving one row per CDR3 protein. Among 1,300 or so distinct CDR3 sequences listed, roughly nine tenths were seen once. The specimen was T cells from blood (PBMCs), unsorted or a sorted subset (not recorded which), collected before or after yellow fever vaccination (not recorded which). The receptors were gathered from a female donor who received the yellow fever vaccine.

This clonotype occurred once. J is TRBJ2-1 and V is TRBV5-1, with 9 bases identical to TRBD2. The CDR3 length is 18 residues. Unmatched junction bases numbered 8, after V lost 1 base and J lost 0 bases. Germline assignment: CDR1 SGHRS and CDR2 YFSETQ. This chain's CDR3 is CASSLRLAGTLSYNEQFF. The CDR3 nucleotides are TGCGCCAGCAGCTTGAGGCTAGCGGGGACGCTCTCCTACAATGAGCAGTTCTTC.

This chain joins TRBV5-1 and TRBJ1-2; 7 positions agree with TRBD1. The length of the CDR3 is 15 residues. Germline assignment: CDR1 SGHRS and CDR2 YFSETQ. V was clipped by 4 bases and J by 3 bases; unmatched bases: 9. The chain's CDR3 is CASSQHRGQDYGYTF. The CDR3 DNA reads as TGCGCCAGCAGCCAACACCGAGGACAGGACTATGGCTACACCTTC.

The V call is TRBV10-1, the J call TRBJ2-1, with a possible D match to TRBD2 (6 bases). The CDR3 totals 17 residues. Looked up from germline, CDR1 is WNHNN and CDR2 is SYGVQD (reference sequence). Trimming took off 3 bases at V and 6 bases at J, with 21 bases between the two ends. CDR3 nucleotides: TGCGCCAGCAGTGACGGGAGACGTGCGGCCCCAGGCAATGAGCAGTTCTTC. Its protein product is CASSDGRRAAPGNEQFF.

This clonotype has a single count. The J gene is TRBJ2-2, the V gene TRBV11-1; D is unclear. CDR3 length equals 15 residues. V was trimmed by 5 bases and J by 1 base, leaving 11 bases between them. The germline gives CDR1 SGHAT, CDR2 FQDESV (reference sequence). CDR3: CASSRHMKNTGELFF. The CDR3 DNA reads as TGTGCCAGCAGCCGACATATGAAGAACACCGGGGAGCTGTTTTTT.

This clonotype was seen a single time. The chain is built from TRBV11-1 and TRBJ2-7; D not resolved. V shed 5 bases and J shed 7 bases, with 12 bases lying between them. The CDR3 is 12 amino acids. CDR1 and CDR2 from the germline V gene are SGHAT and FQDESV (reference sequence). This chain's CDR3 is CASSKATWEQYF. CDR3 in DNA: TGTGCCAGCAGCAAGGCCACGTGGGAGCAGTACTTC. Full variable domain (missing parts from reference TRBV11-1 and TRBJ2-7): EAEVAQSPRYKITEKSQAVAFWCDPISGHATLYWYRQILGQGPELLVQFQDESVVDDSQLPKDRFSAERLKGVDSTLKIQPAELGDSAMYLCASSKATWEQYFGPGTRLTVT.

This chain joins TRBV12-3 or TRBV12-4 and TRBJ2-2; D is ambiguous. V was pared by 6 bases and J by 5 bases, with 4 bases between. The CDR3 is made up of 11 amino acids. The CDR3 spells CASSRTGELFF. The CDR3 DNA reads TGTGCCAGCAGCCGGACCGGGGAGCTGTTTTTT.

V is TRBV5-1 and J is TRBJ2-3; 7 bases are shared with TRBD2. Germline trimming cut 4 bases from V and 1 base from J; bases unmatched to any gene: 6. The CDR3 totals 15 residues. From germline, CDR1 is SGHRS and CDR2 YFSETQ. CDR3 loop: CASSAGGGGTDTQYF. The CDR3 DNA reads TGCGCCAGCAGCGCCGGTGGGGGGGGCACAGATACGCAGTATTTT.

The chain is built from TRBV11-1 and TRBJ2-7; TRBD1 aligns across 8 bases. CDR3 length equals 11 residues. Germline CDR1 is SGHAT and CDR2 is FQDESV (reference sequence). Trimming cost V 5 bases and J 11 bases; bases outside gene matches: 5. CDR3 sequence reads: CASSLSGQEYF. For the CDR3, the DNA is TGTGCCAGCAGCCTCTCGGGACAGGAGTACTTC.

V is TRBV4-3 and J is TRBJ2-2, with 11 bases matching TRBD2. This CDR3 is 16 amino acids long. With V trimmed by 3 bases and J by 6 bases, 6 bases remained unmatched. The germline V gene encodes CDR1 LGHNA and CDR2 YSLEER. CDR3 region: CASSHLAGGPSGELFF. The CDR3 coding sequence is TGCGCCAGCAGCCACTTAGCGGGGGGGCCGTCCGGGGAGCTGTTTTTT.

For the CDR3, the DNA is TGTGCCAGCAGCCGACAGGCCGGGGAGCTGTTTTTT. Protein: CASSRQAGELFF. This chain links TRBV11-1 with TRBJ2-2, with D possibly TRBD1 on 6 matching bases. The CDR3 is 12 amino acids. The germline V and J ends were trimmed by 5 bases and 6 bases, with 7 bases remaining between them. Per germline, CDR1 SGHAT and CDR2 FQDESV (reference sequence). Full variable domain (missing parts from reference TRBV11-1 and TRBJ2-2): EAEVAQSPRYKITEKSQAVAFWCDPISGHATLYWYRQILGQGPELLVQFQDESVVDDSQLPKDRFSAERLKGVDSTLKIQPAELGDSAMYLCASSRQAGELFFGEGSRLTVL.

This clonotype was picked up one time. The V and J genes are TRBV11-2 and TRBJ2-2, with 11 bases matching TRBD2. Germline CDR1 reads SGHAT; CDR2 reads FQNNGV. Trimming cost V 7 bases and J 0 bases; bases outside gene matches: 10. The CDR3 loop spans 18 amino acids. This CDR3 is CASTPRLAGGSNTGELFF. DNA of the CDR3: TGTGCCAGCACCCCGAGGCTAGCGGGGGGATCGAACACCGGGGAGCTGTTTTTT.

The chain joins TRBV7-3 to TRBJ2-3, with 8 nucleotides matching TRBD2. CDR1 and CDR2 from the germline V gene are SGHTA and FQGTGA. V lost 4 bases, J lost 4 bases, and 4 bases stayed unmatched. This CDR3 has 14 residues. The chain's CDR3 is CASSSGGLSDTQYF. CDR3 sequence (DNA): TGTGCCAGCAGCTCGGGGGGGTTATCAGATACGCAGTATTTT.